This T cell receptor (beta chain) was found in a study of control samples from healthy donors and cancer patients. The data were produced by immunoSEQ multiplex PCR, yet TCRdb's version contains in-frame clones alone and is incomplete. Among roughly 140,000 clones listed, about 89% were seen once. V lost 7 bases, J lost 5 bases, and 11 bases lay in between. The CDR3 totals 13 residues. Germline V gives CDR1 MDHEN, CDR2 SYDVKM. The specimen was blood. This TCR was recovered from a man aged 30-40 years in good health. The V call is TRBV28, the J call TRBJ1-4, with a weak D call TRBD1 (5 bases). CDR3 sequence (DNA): TGTGCCAGCACCTCGGGGGGGAATGAAAAACTGTTTTTT. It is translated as CASTSGGNEKLFF.